The 27 T cell receptor beta chains below were found in one sample sequenced in a study of blood T cells in healthy people across ages. Primed by a sample-barcoded 5' primer and a J-beta primer mix, a second PCR proceeded for about 6 to 12 cycles. Each CDR3 protein is one row after TCRdb ran MiXCR on the 5' RACE reads. The profile shows about 640,000 distinct CDR3 sequences, less than 35% of them singletons. Sequences were obtained from blood. The source is an elderly woman in good health.

This clonotype was observed many times. The V gene is TRBV5-8, the J gene TRBJ2-1; 8 bases agree with TRBD2. The V and J ends lost 6 bases and 7 bases, in that order; junction bases with no gene match: 12. CDR1 and CDR2 from the germline V gene are SGHTS and YDEGEE. CDR3 length: 15 residues. In DNA form, the CDR3 reads TGTGCCAGCACTCCCGACCAGCGGGGGCCAAATGAGCAGTTCTTC. As protein: CASTPDQRGPNEQFF. The whole variable domain, remainder taken from reference TRBV5-8 and TRBJ2-1, is EAGVTQSPTHLIKTRGQQATLRCSPISGHTSVYWYQQALGLGLQFLLWYDEGEERNRGNFPPRFSGRQFPNYSSELNVNALELEDSALYLCASTPDQRGPNEQFFGPGTRLTVL.

The count of this clonotype is one. The rearrangement links TRBV7-9 to TRBJ2-1; no firm D call. V was trimmed by 2 bases and J by 6 bases, leaving 11 bases between them. CDR1 SEHNR and CDR2 FQNEAQ come from the germline V gene (reference sequence). CDR3 length: 14 residues. CDR3 bases: TGTGCCAGCAGCTTATTGGAGAGAAGCAATGAGCAGTTCTTC. Protein: CASSLLERSNEQFF.

This clonotype was seen repeatedly, ten times or more. This rearrangement joins TRBV11-2 to TRBJ1-2, with a tentative D call TRBD1 (5 bases). CDR1 SGHAT and CDR2 FQNNGV come from the germline V gene. The CDR3 totals 15 residues. Trimming left V 5 bases short and J 2 bases short, with 15 bases between. CDR3 coding DNA: TGTGCCAGCAGCGGTCAGTCGACAGCCAACTATGGCTACACCTTC. Its translation is CASSGQSTANYGYTF.

Worth noting for this clonotype: Relative to the germline gene, one junction end is altered; a read error may explain this. The chain carries TRBV7-2 and TRBJ1-6, with D perhaps TRBD1 (6 bases). CDR1 and CDR2 (germline): SGHTA, FQGNSA. The CDR3 is 13 amino acids. The DNA of the CDR3 is TGTGCCAGCAGTCCTTACTGGGGGCCGCCCCGCCACTTT. Translating gives CASSPYWGPPRHF.

The chain combines TRBV6-2 or TRBV6-3 with TRBJ2-1; D is possibly TRBD1 (6 bases). CDR1 and CDR2 from the germline V gene are MNHEY and SVGEGT. Trimming shortened V by 6 bases and J by 7 bases, and 22 bases separated the two germline ends. The CDR3 is made up of 16 amino acids. CDR3 loop: CASSYRVPRGGNEQFF. The CDR3 nucleotides are TGTGCCAGCAGCTACAGAGTACCCAGGGGCGGAAATGAGCAGTTCTTC.

This clonotype was found a few times. The rearrangement uses TRBV20-1 and TRBJ1-6; D uncertain. Germline lookup yields CDR1 DFQATT and CDR2 SNEGSKA (reference sequence). V was trimmed by 0 bases and J by 5 bases, leaving 11 bases between them. This CDR3 region has 15 residues. In nucleotides, the CDR3 is TGCAGTGCTAGAGATCGAAGAGTAAATAATTCACCCCTCCACTTT. Amino acid sequence: CSARDRRVNNSPLHF.

The gene calls are TRBV20-1 and TRBJ1-1, with D perhaps matching TRBD1 (5 bases). The CDR3 contains 15 residues. V was trimmed by 3 bases and J by 4 bases, leaving 18 bases between them. Germline assignment: CDR1 DFQATT and CDR2 SNEGSKA (reference sequence). Here the CDR3 DNA reads TGCAGTGCTAGGGAGACCCAGGGCCGTAGCACTGAAGCTTTCTTT. Amino acid sequence: CSARETQGRSTEAFF.

The rearrangement joins TRBV20-1 to TRBJ1-4, with 9 bases matching TRBD1. Unmatched junction bases numbered 3, after V lost 3 bases and J lost 7 bases. Germline-derived CDR1 and CDR2 are DFQATT and SNEGSKA (reference sequence). The CDR3 is 13 residues long. The CDR3 DNA reads TGCAGTGCTAGGGTGGGACAGGGTGAAAAACTGTTTTTT. It translates to CSARVGQGEKLFF.

This clonotype has a count of ten or more. The chain recombines TRBV27 with TRBJ1-6; possibly TRBD1 for D (5 bases). Trimming left V 8 bases short and J 7 bases short, with 21 bases between. Germline V gene data show CDR1 as MNHEY and CDR2 as SMNVEV (reference sequence). This CDR3 spans 16 amino acids. The CDR3 loop is CASRSLRDGNNSPLHF. DNA for the CDR3: TGTGCCAGCCGTTCTCTCCGGGACGGGAACAATTCACCCCTCCACTTT.

The chain uses TRBV27 and TRBJ1-1; D is possibly TRBD1 (6 bases). From germline, CDR1 is MNHEY and CDR2 SMNVEV (reference sequence). Trimming removed 6 bases at V and 5 bases at J, with 13 bases between. This CDR3 is 13 amino acids long. CDR3 loop: CASSNRVGTEAFF. The CDR3 DNA reads as TGTGCCAGCAGCAACAGGGTGGGGACTGAAGCTTTCTTT.

This clonotype came up many times. The chain is built from TRBV4-2 and TRBJ1-5, with 7 positions matching TRBD1. J gave up 6 bases and V 6 bases, and 8 bases lay outside the gene matches. The CDR3 consists of 14 residues. The germline V gene has CDR1 LGHNA and CDR2 YNFKEQ. In nucleotides, the CDR3 is TGTGCCAGCAGTCACGGGACAGTCAGTCAGCCCCAGCATTTT. Its protein is CASSHGTVSQPQHF.

At least ten counts were recorded for this clonotype. J is TRBJ2-7 and V is TRBV10-3; D is possibly TRBD1 (6 bases). From germline, CDR1 is ENHRY and CDR2 SYGVKD. V lost 8 bases and J 7 bases, leaving 27 bases between the germline ends. This CDR3 has 16 residues. In nucleotides, the CDR3 is TGTGCCATCCGGGGACACCTTCCGGGGACACTAGGGGAGCAGTACTTC. It is translated as CAIRGHLPGTLGEQYF.

The CDR3 coding sequence is TGCAGTGCTAGAGATCCCTGGGGGTCCAGTGATACGCAGTATTTT. Encoded protein: CSARDPWGSSDTQYF. V is TRBV20-1 and J is TRBJ2-3; D might be TRBD1 or TRBD2, each matching 5 bases. Germline CDR1 and CDR2: DFQATT and SNEGSKA (reference sequence). Trimming left V 0 bases short and J 6 bases short, with 16 bases between. This CDR3 is 15 amino acids long.

This clonotype has at least ten counts. The chain couples TRBV12-3 or TRBV12-4 to TRBJ1-6, with D unresolved. The V gene lost 5 bases and the J gene lost 4 bases, with 6 bases spanning the gap. The length of the CDR3 is 13 residues. Written as DNA, the CDR3 is TGTGCCAGCAGTCCATCTTATAATTCACCCCTCCACTTT. Protein product: CASSPSYNSPLHF.

This chain uses TRBV15 with TRBJ2-1; D may match TRBD1 or TRBD2 (6 bases each). The CDR3 sequence is 16 residues long. CDR1 and CDR2 from the germline V gene are LNHNV and YYDKDF (reference sequence). Trimming took 3 bases from V and 3 from J, leaving 15 bases between them. The CDR3 here is CATSRAPGGGYNEQFF. CDR3 nucleotide sequence: TGTGCCACCAGCAGGGCCCCTGGAGGGGGCTACAATGAGCAGTTCTTC.

This clonotype was seen a handful of times. A much larger clone differs from this one at a single base, so this may be a read error. The chain has TRBV5-1 and TRBJ2-3; D gene ambiguous. Germline V gene sequence: CDR1 SGHRS, CDR2 YFSETQ. CDR3 length equals 13 residues. V lost 7 bases and J lost 3, with 12 bases in between. For the CDR3, the DNA is TGCGCCAGCGGCCCCCTCGGAACAGATACGCAGTATTTT. Residues: CASGPLGTDTQYF.

Comment on this clonotype: A clone one base away is much larger, so this may be a read error. This chain joins TRBV20-1 and TRBJ2-3; D remains ambiguous. Germline V gene lookup returns CDR1 DFQATT and CDR2 SNEGSKA (reference sequence). The length of the CDR3 is 15 residues. CDR3 nucleotide sequence: TGCAGTGCTGGAGACCCGGTTGAGGCCACAGATACGCAGTATTTT. Translation gives CSAGDPVEATDTQYF.

This clonotype was seen only a few times. Possible read error: a much larger clone is one base away. This chain connects TRBV5-1 to TRBJ2-1, with TRBD2 as a possible D gene (6 bases). The CDR3 has 15 residues. Germline loops: CDR1 SGHRS, CDR2 YFSETQ. The CDR3 loop reads CASNLQGLAYNEQFF. The CDR3 nucleotides read TGCGCCAGCAACTTGCAGGGACTGGCCTACAATGAGCAGTTCTTC.

This clonotype has more than one count but fewer than ten. This chain uses TRBV30 with TRBJ1-6; D call uncertain. Between the trimmed V and J ends, which lost 5 bases and 9 bases, there was a span of 17 bases. CDR1 and CDR2 (germline): GTSNPN, SVGIG (reference sequence). This CDR3 has 14 amino acids. CDR3 protein: CAWVRTSAGSPLHF. Written as DNA, the CDR3 is TGTGCCTGGGTCCGGACGTCCGCCGGTTCACCCCTCCACTTT.

Regarding this clonotype: One end of the junction varies from germline; a read error may be responsible. The genes are TRBV19 and TRBJ2-1; TRBD1 or TRBD2 may be the D gene (5 bases each). Per the germline V gene, CDR1 is LNHDA and CDR2 is SQIVND (reference sequence). This CDR3 region has 13 residues. The CDR3 spells CASSMRADNEPFF. DNA of the CDR3: TGTGCCAGTAGTATGAGGGCGGACAATGAGCCGTTCTTC.

In its sample, this clonotype was seen many times. V is TRBV24-1 and J is TRBJ1-1, with D perhaps TRBD1 (6 bases). The germline V gene encodes CDR1 KGHDR and CDR2 SFDVKD. The CDR3 length is 15 residues. V lost 0 bases, J lost 4 bases, and 11 bases lay in between. CDR3 nucleotides: TGTGCCACCAGTGATTTGCTGGGAGGGGGCACTGAAGCTTTCTTT. It specifies CATSDLLGGGTEAFF.

The rearrangement uses TRBV5-1 and TRBJ1-2; 10 bases are shared with TRBD1. V lost 5 bases, J lost 5 bases, and 6 bases stayed unmatched. The germline V gene has CDR1 SGHRS and CDR2 YFSETQ. The CDR3 is made up of 14 amino acids. The DNA for the CDR3 is TGCGCCAGCAGTCGACAGGGGGCAGAGTATGGCTACACCTTC. Its protein product is CASSRQGAEYGYTF.

Comment on this clonotype: A single base separates this from a much larger clone, so it may be a read error. In DNA, the CDR3 is TGCACCAGCAGCTCTGGACGTCCAGATACGCAGTATTTT. Residues: CTSSSGRPDTQYF. The V and J genes are TRBV5-1 and TRBJ2-3; no firm D call. The V gene's germline CDR1 is SGHRS and CDR2 YFSETQ. This CDR3 has 13 residues.

This clonotype has at least ten counts. This chain joins TRBV29-1 and TRBJ1-5, with a possible D match to TRBD1 (6 bases). Germline CDR1 reads SQVTM; CDR2 reads ANQGSEA. The CDR3 covers 14 residues. V lost 7 bases, J lost 4 bases, and 17 bases lay in between. The CDR3 spells CSAAEGGGNQPQHF. CDR3 in DNA: TGCAGCGCTGCGGAAGGGGGAGGGAATCAGCCCCAGCATTTT.

This clonotype was picked up many times. This sequence joins TRBV12-3 or TRBV12-4 and TRBJ1-2, with 8 bases identical to TRBD1. The CDR3 sequence is 15 residues long. V gave up 4 bases and J gave up 4 bases; unmatched junction bases: 8. CDR3 loop: CASSSVRQGAYGYTF. CDR3 in DNA: TGTGCCAGCAGTTCGGTTCGGCAGGGGGCCTATGGCTACACCTTC.

Note on this clonotype: A clone one base away is much larger, so this may be a read error. This chain joins TRBV12-3 or TRBV12-4 and TRBJ2-3; D is uncertain. This CDR3 has 14 amino acids. The CDR3 DNA follows: TGTGCCAGCAGTTTAGGACCTGCAGGAGATAGGCAGTATTTT. It yields the protein CASSLGPAGDRQYF.

This clonotype has a count of ten or more. The chain couples TRBV20-1 to TRBJ1-5; 7 bases map to TRBD1. CDR3 length equals 15 residues. Germline CDR1 is DFQATT and CDR2 is SNEGSKA (reference sequence). V lost 5 bases, J lost 7 bases, and 14 bases stayed unmatched. DNA for the CDR3: TGCAGTGCTCCTCTCGGGCAGGGGGGCCTCCAGCCCCAGCATTTT. Translated, it gives CSAPLGQGGLQPQHF.